This T cell receptor beta chain comes out of a study of neurological immune-mediated disorders. Findings of the study overall: No sharing of CDR3 amino acid sequences was observed among expanded clones across subjects, suggesting private repertoires in all groups. Patients with HTLV-1-associated myelopathy had the highest level of TCR clonal expansion, whereas patients with multiple sclerosis had the lowest level, falling beneath the level found in healthy controls.

The unsorted libraries were made from 2 million PBMCs kept at -80 C. The length of the CDR3 is 12 residues. V was pared by 4 bases and J by 7 bases, with 14 bases between. Germline V gene data show CDR1 as SQVTM and CDR2 as ANQGSEA. Synthesis of cDNA used 5'RACE (with 10-nucleotide random UMIs). Each CDR3 protein gets one entry after TCRdb re-called the 5' RACE reads with MiXCR. The top ten hold about 1.5% of the sample, which has tens of thousands of distinct CDR3 sequences, almost 4% seen once. Ten or more counts support this clonotype. Its antigen is unknown. The receptor was isolated from a young man with multiple sclerosis. The chain carries TRBV29-1 and TRBJ2-7; D might be TRBD1 (6 bases). The sequencing input was PBMCs. The CDR3 here is CSVVLGAGEQYF. Here the CDR3 DNA reads TGCAGCGTTGTTTTGGGGGCTGGGGAGCAGTACTTC.